Each of the 8 T cell receptor beta chains below was sequenced from the same sample in a study of CD4 T cells in relation to SARS-CoV-2 and coronaviruses. The antigens of these receptors remain unknown. Profiling relied on immunoSEQ multiplex PCR, and the TCRdb table lists in-frame clones only, not all of them. The sample records tens of thousands of clones, around 80% being singletons. Before the COVID-19 pandemic, during about 2011-2019, CD4+ T cells were taken from unexposed donors. Isolation of CD4+ T cells took place after around eleven days in culture. Source material: CD4+ T cells from PBMCs, cultured in vitro. The receptors come from a human donor in good health.

The rearrangement links TRBV23-1 to TRBJ1-4; D call uncertain. TRBV23-1 is identified as an open reading frame with a role that is uncertain. This CDR3 contains 14 residues. Trimming took off 7 bases at V and 8 bases at J, with 17 bases between the two ends. The CDR3 DNA reads as TGCGCCAGCACGTGGGCATTAGGTGAAGAAAAACTGTTTTTT. The encoded protein is CASTWALGEEKLFF.

The table lists this clone with a count of one. The genes are TRBV5-8 and TRBJ1-6; no definite D call. This CDR3 contains 15 residues. CDR1 and CDR2 (germline): SGHTS, YDEGEE. With 2 bases removed from V and 6 bases from J, the gap between germline ends came to 12 bases. In DNA form, the CDR3 reads TGTGCCAGCAGCTTCACCGGGTCTCCTAATTCACCCCTCCACTTT. Its protein product is CASSFTGSPNSPLHF.

The gene calls are TRBV5-4 and TRBJ2-1, with D perhaps matching TRBD1 (7 bases). V was trimmed by 0 bases and J by 9 bases, leaving 16 bases between them. Germline CDR1 SGHNT, CDR2 YYREEE (reference sequence). CDR3 length: 15 amino acids. The CDR3 here is CASSLGAGGFGEQFF. CDR3 in DNA: TGTGCCAGCAGCTTGGGTGCAGGGGGGTTTGGTGAGCAGTTCTTC.

This clone came up once. V is TRBV19 and J is TRBJ2-1; 11 positions agree with TRBD2. The length of the CDR3 is 16 residues. Germline V gene data show CDR1 as LNHDA and CDR2 as SQIVND (reference sequence). The trim removed 1 base at V and 5 bases at J, leaving 4 bases unmatched. The CDR3 sequence is CASSIGRLAGNNEQFF. For the CDR3, the DNA is TGTGCCAGTAGTATAGGACGACTAGCGGGAAACAATGAGCAGTTCTTC.

The chain uses TRBV5-1 and TRBJ1-1; D gene ambiguous. CDR1 is SGHRS and CDR2 is YFSETQ in the germline V gene. The germline V and J ends were trimmed by 5 bases and 2 bases, with 13 bases remaining between them. This CDR3 comprises 14 residues. In DNA, the CDR3 is TGCGCCAGCAGTAGTGACGGGCTTAACACTGAAGCTTTCTTT. Translated, it gives CASSSDGLNTEAFF.

This sequence joins TRBV5-6 and TRBJ2-7; TRBD1 aligns across 9 bases. The CDR3 runs to 14 residues. Germline V gives CDR1 SGHDT, CDR2 YYEEEE. The V segment lost 4 bases and the J segment 3 bases; nucleotides outside the gene matches: 5. CDR3 in amino acids: CASSGGQGFYEQYF. The CDR3 DNA follows: TGTGCCAGCAGCGGGGGACAGGGTTTCTACGAGCAGTACTTC.

The V and J genes are TRBV5-1 and TRBJ2-1; possible D gene TRBD2, 6 bases. With 0 bases removed from V and 4 bases from J, the gap between germline ends came to 11 bases. Germline CDR1 SGHRS, CDR2 YFSETQ. This CDR3 is built from 15 residues. CDR3 protein: CASSLDSGQYNEQFF. The CDR3 bases are TGCGCCAGCAGCTTGGATAGCGGACAATACAATGAGCAGTTCTTC.

The V gene is TRBV7-9, the J gene TRBJ2-7; the D is unclear. V was trimmed by 4 bases and J by 0 bases, leaving 13 bases between them. CDR1 SEHNR and CDR2 FQNEAQ come from the germline V gene (reference sequence). The CDR3 covers 15 residues. The CDR3 loop reads CASSSFEKTSYEQYF. The CDR3 nucleotides read TGTGCCAGCAGCTCGTTTGAGAAAACCTCCTACGAGCAGTACTTC.